Listed here are 17 T cell receptor beta chains from one sample, sequenced in a study of blood T cell repertoires in COVID-19 (dated by TCRdb to about 2020). Libraries came from the immunoSEQ multiplex PCR assay. The source is immuneACCESS, and TCRdb retained only in-frame sequences with V and J called. Part of the clones is not carried over; for the studies checked, unresolved V genes explain less than half of this, and the remainder is unexplained. The sample table lists a few hundred thousand clones, 80% to 90% of them with a count of one. The ten largest clones take up about 1.7% of the sample. Source material: PBMCs or T cells enriched from blood (not recorded which). All receptors derive from a man in his forties or fifties who had recovered from COVID-19.

The genes are TRBV28 and TRBJ2-3; TRBD2 aligns across 14 bases. Per the germline V gene, CDR1 is MDHEN and CDR2 is SYDVKM. V shed 7 bases, J shed 4 bases, and the junction held 13 bases outside the gene matches. This CDR3 contains 18 residues. CDR3 loop: CASTFSIGLAGGSDTQYF. The CDR3 DNA is TGTGCCAGCACTTTTTCCATCGGACTAGCGGGGGGTTCAGATACGCAGTATTTT.

CDR3 in amino acids: CASSAGTQETQYF. The CDR3 region has the DNA TGTGCCAGCAGCGCGGGAACCCAAGAGACCCAGTACTTC. The rearrangement uses TRBV7-9 and TRBJ2-5; D is perhaps TRBD2 (6 bases). The ends were cut back, 5 bases at V and 1 base at J, with 8 bases in the middle. CDR3 length: 13 residues. From germline, CDR1 is SEHNR and CDR2 FQNEAQ (reference sequence).

The V call is TRBV30, the J call TRBJ2-4, with no clear D. Germline V gene data show CDR1 as GTSNPN and CDR2 as SVGIG (reference sequence). V lost 1 base to trimming and J lost 8 bases, with 9 bases between them. The CDR3 has 12 amino acids. CDR3 sequence (DNA): TGTGCCTGGAGTGAAACAGTGGACATTCAGTACTTC. Its protein is CAWSETVDIQYF.

The V call is TRBV6-5, the J call TRBJ2-1, with TRBD1 matching 8 bases. CDR1 is MNHEY and CDR2 is SVGAGI in the germline V gene. The length of the CDR3 is 15 residues. The ends lost 5 bases at V and 1 base at J; junction bases unmatched: 4. The CDR3 DNA reads TGTGCCAGCAGTAACACAGGGGGGTCCTACAATGAGCAGTTCTTC. Its protein product is CASSNTGGSYNEQFF.

The chain employs TRBV10-3 and TRBJ1-6, with TRBD1 identical over 11 bases. The CDR3 is 14 residues long. In germline, CDR1 is ENHRY, CDR2 SYGVKD. The V segment lost 7 bases and the J segment 9 bases; nucleotides outside the gene matches: 5. CDR3 amino acids: CAITRGQGASPLHF. The CDR3, as DNA: TGTGCCATCACCCGAGGACAGGGGGCTTCACCCCTCCACTTT.

About this clone itself: Different DNA sequences within this sample yield the same CDR3. The chain combines TRBV5-1 with TRBJ1-1; 9 positions agree with TRBD1. The trim removed 4 bases at V and 7 bases at J, leaving 8 bases unmatched. CDR3 length: 14 residues. The germline gives CDR1 SGHRS, CDR2 YFSETQ. The CDR3 sequence is CASSPGQGIGEAFF. CDR3 DNA: TGCGCCAGCAGCCCGGGACAGGGAATTGGTGAAGCTTTCTTT.

The V and J genes are TRBV30 and TRBJ2-7, with 8 nucleotides matching TRBD2. Germline V gene sequence: CDR1 GTSNPN, CDR2 SVGIG (reference sequence). The CDR3 extends over 14 amino acids. Trimming removed 1 base from V and 0 bases from J; junction bases left unmatched: 2. CDR3 residues: CAWSDRGGSYEQYF. The CDR3 DNA follows: TGTGCCTGGAGTGACCGGGGGGGCTCCTACGAGCAGTACTTC.

The sample holds a few counts of this clone. The chain employs TRBV5-1 and TRBJ1-5; 9 bases agree with TRBD1. The germline V gene has CDR1 SGHRS and CDR2 YFSETQ. This CDR3 has 15 residues. Unmatched junction bases numbered 3, after V lost 4 bases and J lost 1 base. The CDR3 region is CASSRTGASNQPQHF. The CDR3 bases are TGCGCCAGCAGCAGGACAGGGGCGAGCAATCAGCCCCAGCATTTT.

V is TRBV3-1 (or the pseudogene TRBV3-2) and J is TRBJ2-7, with TRBD2 identical over 11 bases. V was pared by 1 base and J by 5 bases, with 4 bases of the junction left unmatched. The CDR3 is made up of 15 amino acids. Looked up from germline, CDR1 is LGHDT and CDR2 is YNNKEL (reference sequence). The CDR3 DNA sequence: TGTGCCAGCAGCCAAGGACTAGCGGGAAACGACGAGCAGTACTTC. It specifies CASSQGLAGNDEQYF.

The CDR3 spells CAITPGQNTEAFF. The CDR3, as DNA: TGTGCCATCACCCCGGGACAGAACACTGAAGCTTTCTTT. The chain recombines TRBV10-3 with TRBJ1-1, with D tentatively TRBD1 (6 bases). The CDR3 is made up of 13 amino acids. Germline V gives CDR1 ENHRY, CDR2 SYGVKD. The V end was cut by 7 bases, the J end by 1 base, with 10 bases between.

This chain uses TRBV27 with TRBJ2-7, with TRBD2 as a possible D gene (6 bases). Trimming took off 8 bases at V and 1 base at J, with 18 bases between the two ends. CDR1 and CDR2 (germline): MNHEY, SMNVEV (reference sequence). The CDR3 spans 15 residues. For the CDR3, the DNA is TGTGCCAGCTCCCGTTTTTTAAGCGGGTCCTACGAGCAGTACTTC. Its protein product is CASSRFLSGSYEQYF.

The V call is TRBV27, the J call TRBJ2-2, with 8 nucleotides matching TRBD2. Germline trimming cut 7 bases from V and 5 bases from J; bases unmatched to any gene: 9. The CDR3 length is 15 residues. Germline lookup yields CDR1 MNHEY and CDR2 SMNVEV (reference sequence). CDR3 amino acids: CASTLRGGETGELFF. In DNA, the CDR3 is TGTGCCAGCACCCTCCGGGGGGGGGAGACCGGGGAGCTGTTTTTT.

In its sample, this clone was seen once. The V call is TRBV14, the J call TRBJ2-1; D call uncertain. The CDR3 spans 14 residues. Germline loops: CDR1 SGHDN, CDR2 FVKESK. Trimming took off 4 bases at V and 8 bases at J, with 15 bases between the two ends. This CDR3 reads CASSLLTGWDEQFF. The CDR3 coding sequence is TGTGCCAGCAGCCTCTTGACTGGCTGGGATGAGCAGTTCTTC.

The rearrangement joins TRBV18 to TRBJ2-7; D is perhaps TRBD1 (6 bases). Deletions cut 0 bases from V and 6 bases from J, with 9 bases between. In germline, CDR1 is KGHSH, CDR2 LQKENI. CDR3 length equals 13 residues. The CDR3 sequence is CASSPPNRAEQYF. The CDR3 DNA follows: TGTGCCAGCTCACCACCTAACAGGGCCGAGCAGTACTTC.

The genes are TRBV24-1 and TRBJ2-1; TRBD2 might be the D (5 bases). Germline V gene sequence: CDR1 KGHDR, CDR2 SFDVKD. The CDR3 has 15 residues. The V end lost 0 bases, the J end lost 6 bases, and 11 bases lay between the germline ends. CDR3 nucleotide sequence: TGTGCCACCAGTGATTTGAAGACGGGGAGCAATGAGCAGTTCTTC. Its protein product is CATSDLKTGSNEQFF.

The chain couples TRBV4-3 to TRBJ2-7; the D gene is possibly TRBD2 (6 bases). Per the germline V gene, CDR1 is LGHNA and CDR2 is YSLEER. The V gene lost 1 base and the J gene lost 3 bases, with 10 bases spanning the gap. There are 14 residues in the CDR3. The DNA for the CDR3 is TGCGCCAGCAGCCAAGCGGCGGGATTCTACGAGCAGTACTTC. This codes for CASSQAAGFYEQYF.

The rearrangement links TRBV6-1 to TRBJ1-2; D not certain. Per the germline V gene, CDR1 is MNHNS and CDR2 is SASEGT. Trimming cost V 3 bases and J 5 bases, with 10 bases left between them. The CDR3 contains 13 residues. Here the CDR3 DNA reads TGTGCCAGCAGTGAGGTCGGTCTGTATGGCTACACCTTC. It codes for CASSEVGLYGYTF.